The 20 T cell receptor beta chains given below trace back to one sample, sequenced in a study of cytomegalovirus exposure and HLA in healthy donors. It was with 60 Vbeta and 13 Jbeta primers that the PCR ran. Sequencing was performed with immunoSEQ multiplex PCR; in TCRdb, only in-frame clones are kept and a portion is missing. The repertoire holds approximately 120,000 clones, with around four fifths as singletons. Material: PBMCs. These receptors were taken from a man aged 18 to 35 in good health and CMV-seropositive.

CDR3 nucleotide sequence: TGTGCCAGCTCACCAAGGACAGGGTACAATCAGCCCCAGCATTTT. Amino acid sequence: CASSPRTGYNQPQHF. This chain links TRBV18 with TRBJ1-5, with 8 bases identical to TRBD1. This CDR3 spans 15 amino acids. With V trimmed by 2 bases and J by 3 bases, 3 bases remained unmatched. Germline values: CDR1 KGHSH, CDR2 LQKENI.

The CDR3 loop is CAWNSVNTEAFF. The CDR3 DNA is TGTGCCTGGAATTCGGTTAACACTGAAGCTTTCTTT. The rearrangement uses TRBV30 and TRBJ1-1, with no clear D. V was clipped by 4 bases and J by 2 bases, with 8 bases between them. From germline, CDR1 is GTSNPN and CDR2 SVGIG (reference sequence). The CDR3 is 12 amino acids.

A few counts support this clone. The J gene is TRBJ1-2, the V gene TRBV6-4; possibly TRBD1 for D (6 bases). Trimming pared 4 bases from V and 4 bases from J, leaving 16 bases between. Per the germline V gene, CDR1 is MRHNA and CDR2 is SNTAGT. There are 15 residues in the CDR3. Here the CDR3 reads CASSAQTGTIYGYTF. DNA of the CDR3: TGTGCCAGCAGTGCACAAACCGGGACAATCTATGGCTACACCTTC.

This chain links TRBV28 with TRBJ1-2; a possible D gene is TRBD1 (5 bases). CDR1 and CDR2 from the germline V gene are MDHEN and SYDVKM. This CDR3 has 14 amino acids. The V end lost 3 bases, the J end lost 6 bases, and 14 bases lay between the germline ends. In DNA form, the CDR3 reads TGTGCCAGCAGTTTGAGTGGGGGGGGGAATGGCTACACCTTC. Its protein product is CASSLSGGGNGYTF.

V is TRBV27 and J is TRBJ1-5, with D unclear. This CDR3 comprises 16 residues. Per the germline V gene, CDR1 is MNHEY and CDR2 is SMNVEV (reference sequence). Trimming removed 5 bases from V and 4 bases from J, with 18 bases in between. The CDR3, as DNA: TGTGCCAGCAGTCCCCAAGCTCCTACAGCTAATCAGCCCCAGCATTTT. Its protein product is CASSPQAPTANQPQHF.

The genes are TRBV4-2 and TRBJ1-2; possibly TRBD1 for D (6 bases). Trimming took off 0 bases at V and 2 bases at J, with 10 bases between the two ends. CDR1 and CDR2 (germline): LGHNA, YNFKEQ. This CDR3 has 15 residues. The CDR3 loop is CASSQDTGSNYGYTF. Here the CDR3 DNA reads TGTGCCAGCAGCCAAGATACAGGGTCGAACTATGGCTACACCTTC.

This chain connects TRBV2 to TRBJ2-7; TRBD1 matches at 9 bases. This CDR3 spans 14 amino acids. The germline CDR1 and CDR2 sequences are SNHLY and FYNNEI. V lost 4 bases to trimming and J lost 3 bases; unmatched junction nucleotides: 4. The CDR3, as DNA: TGTGCCAGCAGTGGTAGGACAGGGGTCTACGAGCAGTACTTC. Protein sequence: CASSGRTGVYEQYF.

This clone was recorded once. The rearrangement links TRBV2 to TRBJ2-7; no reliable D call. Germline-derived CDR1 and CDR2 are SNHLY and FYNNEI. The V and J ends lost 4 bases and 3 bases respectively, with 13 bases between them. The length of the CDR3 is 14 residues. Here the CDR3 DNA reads TGTGCCAGCAGTGTTTACAGTGCGAACTACGAGCAGTACTTC. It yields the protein CASSVYSANYEQYF.

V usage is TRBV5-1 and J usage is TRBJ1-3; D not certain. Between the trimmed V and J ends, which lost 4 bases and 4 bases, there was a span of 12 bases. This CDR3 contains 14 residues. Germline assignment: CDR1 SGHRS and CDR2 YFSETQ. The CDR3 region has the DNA TGCGCCAGCAGCCCGACGGCACAGGGAAACACCATATATTTT. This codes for CASSPTAQGNTIYF.

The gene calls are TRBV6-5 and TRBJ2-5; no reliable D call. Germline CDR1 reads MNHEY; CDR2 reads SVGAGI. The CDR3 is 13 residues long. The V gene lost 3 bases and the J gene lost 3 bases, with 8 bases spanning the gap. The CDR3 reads CASSYGEKETQYF. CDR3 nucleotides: TGTGCCAGCAGTTATGGAGAAAAAGAGACCCAGTACTTC.

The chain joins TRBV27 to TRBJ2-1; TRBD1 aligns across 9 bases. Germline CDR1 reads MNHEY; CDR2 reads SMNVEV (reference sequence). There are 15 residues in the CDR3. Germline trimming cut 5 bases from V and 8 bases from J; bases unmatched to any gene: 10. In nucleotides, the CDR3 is TGTGCCAGCAGTGCACCGGGACAGGGCGATCATGAGCAGTTCTTC. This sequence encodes CASSAPGQGDHEQFF.

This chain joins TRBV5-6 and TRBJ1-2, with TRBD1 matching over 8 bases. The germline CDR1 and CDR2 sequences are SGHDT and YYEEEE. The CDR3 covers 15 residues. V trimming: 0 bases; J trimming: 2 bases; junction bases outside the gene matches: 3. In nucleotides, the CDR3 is TGTGCCAGCAGCTTGGGACCAGGGGGCAACTATGGCTACACCTTC. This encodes CASSLGPGGNYGYTF.

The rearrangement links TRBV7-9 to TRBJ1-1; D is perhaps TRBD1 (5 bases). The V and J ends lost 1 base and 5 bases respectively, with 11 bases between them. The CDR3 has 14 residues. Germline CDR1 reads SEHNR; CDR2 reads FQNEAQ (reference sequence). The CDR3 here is CASSLEGGGTEAFF. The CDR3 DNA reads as TGTGCCAGCAGCTTAGAGGGCGGGGGGACTGAAGCTTTCTTT.

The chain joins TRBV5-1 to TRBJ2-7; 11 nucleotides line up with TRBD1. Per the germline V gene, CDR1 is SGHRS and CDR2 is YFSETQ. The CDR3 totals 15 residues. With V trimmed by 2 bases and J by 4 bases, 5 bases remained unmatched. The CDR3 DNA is TGCGCCAGCAGCTTCGGACAGGGGGCAGGTTACGAGCAGTACTTC. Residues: CASSFGQGAGYEQYF.

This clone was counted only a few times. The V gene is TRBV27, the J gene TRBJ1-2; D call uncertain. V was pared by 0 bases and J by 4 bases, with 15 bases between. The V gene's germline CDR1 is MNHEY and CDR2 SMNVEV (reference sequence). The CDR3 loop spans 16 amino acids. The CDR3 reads CASSLSPSGFSYGYTF. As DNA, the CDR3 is TGTGCCAGCAGTTTATCCCCGTCGGGGTTCAGCTATGGCTACACCTTC.

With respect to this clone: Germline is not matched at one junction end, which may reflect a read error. The CDR3 DNA follows: TGTGCCAGCAGCTTACAGGGGGCCAAGACTGCAGCTTTCTTT. It encodes CASSLQGAKTAAFF. This chain links TRBV7-9 with TRBJ1-1; 8 bases align to TRBD1. The CDR3 consists of 14 residues. The germline V gene has CDR1 SEHNR and CDR2 FQNEAQ (reference sequence).

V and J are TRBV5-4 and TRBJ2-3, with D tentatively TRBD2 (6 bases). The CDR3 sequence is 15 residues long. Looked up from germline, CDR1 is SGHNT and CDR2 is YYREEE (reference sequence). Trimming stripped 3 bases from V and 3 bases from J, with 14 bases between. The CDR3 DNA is TGTGCCAGCAGCTCTGGCGGGGTCAATACAGATACGCAGTATTTT. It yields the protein CASSSGGVNTDTQYF.

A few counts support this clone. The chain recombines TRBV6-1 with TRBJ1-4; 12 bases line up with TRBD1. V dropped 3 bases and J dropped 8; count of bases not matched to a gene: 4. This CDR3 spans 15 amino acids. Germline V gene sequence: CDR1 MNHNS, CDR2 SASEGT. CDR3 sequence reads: CASSEGQGAREKLFF. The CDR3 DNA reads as TGTGCCAGCAGTGAGGGACAGGGGGCTAGAGAAAAACTGTTTTTT.

The chain's CDR3 is CASSLVAAGELFF. The CDR3 region has the DNA TGTGCCAGCAGCTTAGTGGCCGCCGGGGAGCTGTTTTTT. This sequence joins TRBV11-2 and TRBJ2-2, with D unclear. The ends were cut back, 1 base at V and 6 bases at J, with 6 bases in the middle. The CDR3 covers 13 residues. Germline CDR1 reads SGHAT; CDR2 reads FQNNGV.

Here the CDR3 DNA reads TGCGCCAGCCAAGAGGGCCCCTCAGGTTCCTATAATTCACCCCTCCACTTT. It yields the protein CASQEGPSGSYNSPLHF. J is TRBJ1-6 and V is TRBV5-1; D is unresolved. Germline values: CDR1 SGHRS, CDR2 YFSETQ. CDR3 length equals 17 residues. The V end lost 7 bases, the J end lost 1 base, and 18 bases lay between the germline ends.